The TCR beta chain described here comes from a study of T cells in Graves' hyperthyroidism and ophthalmopathy. Amplified TCR beta CDR3 regions came from RNA transcripts. HTBI primers drove first-round RT-PCR of the TCR CDR3. From the multiplex PCR reads, TCRdb called clonotypes with MiXCR, one entry per CDR3 protein. The sample contains hundreds of thousands of distinct CDR3 sequences, about 38% of which appear only once. This clonotype was observed many times. Germline-derived CDR1 and CDR2 are SQVTM and ANQGSEA. Trimming removed 3 bases at V and 1 base at J, with 6 bases between. The CDR3 consists of 12 residues.

This chain links TRBV29-1 with TRBJ2-5; D not certain. Sequenced: blood. The origin of this receptor is a man aged 18 to 35 with Graves' hyperthyroidism. The CDR3 DNA is TGCAGCGTTGAGGGAATCCAAGAGACCCAGTACTTC. It specifies CSVEGIQETQYF. The full variable domain, rest sourced from reference TRBV29-1 and TRBJ2-5, is SAVISQKPSRDICQRGTSLTIQCQVDSQVTMMFWYRQQPGQSLTLIATANQGSEATYESGFVIDKFPISRPNLTFSTLTVSNMSPEDSSIYLCSVEGIQETQYFGPGTRLLVL.